What follows are 9 T cell receptor beta chains derived from one specimen sequenced in a study of OX40 agonist ivuxolimab in advanced cancers. Libraries were prepared by immunoSEQ multiplex PCR; TCRdb keeps only in-frame clonotypes and omits some of them. The table has 77,000 or so clones, 86% seen once. Sequenced material: CD4+ or CD8+ T cells sorted from blood, taken in a trial of the OX40 agonist ivuxolimab. The source of these receptors is an adult with an advanced solid tumor such as melanoma, head and neck, liver or kidney cancer.

V gene TRBV5-1 combines with J gene TRBJ2-3; 9 bases map to TRBD1. With 1 base clipped from V and 1 base from J, the junction kept 1 base outside the gene matches. Per the germline V gene, CDR1 is SGHRS and CDR2 is YFSETQ. The CDR3 extends over 15 amino acids. CDR3 DNA sequence: TGCGCCAGCAGCTTGACAGGGGGCGGCACAGATACGCAGTATTTT. As protein: CASSLTGGGTDTQYF.

The rearrangement uses TRBV28 and TRBJ2-5; TRBD2 matches 8 bases. Germline values: CDR1 MDHEN, CDR2 SYDVKM. This CDR3 has 15 residues. The V segment lost 2 bases and the J segment 4 bases; nucleotides outside the gene matches: 6. The CDR3 loop is CASSLNAGGVETQYF. The CDR3 DNA sequence: TGTGCCAGCAGTTTAAACGCCGGGGGGGTAGAGACCCAGTACTTC.

The V gene is TRBV19, the J gene TRBJ2-1, with D perhaps matching TRBD1 (5 bases). In germline, CDR1 is LNHDA, CDR2 SQIVND (reference sequence). The CDR3 length is 17 residues. V shed 3 bases and J shed 9 bases, with 24 bases lying between them. The chain's CDR3 is CASSIRGRQGVYVEQFF. The CDR3 coding sequence is TGTGCCAGTAGTATCCGTGGTCGTCAAGGGGTGTACGTTGAGCAGTTCTTC. Full variable domain (missing parts from reference TRBV19 and TRBJ2-1): DGGITQSPKYLFRKEGQNVTLSCEQNLNHDAMYWYRQDPGQGLRLIYYSQIVNDFQKGDIAEGYSVSREKKESFPLTVTSAQKNPTAFYLCASSIRGRQGVYVEQFFGPGTRLTVL.

This CDR3 reads CAISGVGGPQHF. The CDR3 region has the DNA TGTGCCATCAGTGGAGTAGGGGGCCCCCAGCATTTT. The rearrangement joins TRBV10-3 to TRBJ1-5; 7 nucleotides match TRBD1. Trimming at V came to 4 bases and at J to 10 bases, leaving 4 bases not matched to a gene. Germline CDR1 ENHRY, CDR2 SYGVKD. There are 12 residues in the CDR3.

The chain combines TRBV10-1 with TRBJ2-1, with 8 bases fitting TRBD2. V was clipped by 6 bases and J by 4 bases; unmatched bases: 8. The CDR3 covers 15 residues. The germline V gene encodes CDR1 WNHNN and CDR2 SYGVQD (reference sequence). The CDR3 protein is CASSWRGRTYNEQFF. The CDR3 DNA sequence: TGCGCCAGCAGCTGGCGCGGGAGGACATACAATGAGCAGTTCTTC.

The chain is built from TRBV29-1 and TRBJ2-3, with a weak D call TRBD2 (6 bases). CDR1 is SQVTM, CDR2 ANQGSEA, per germline. Trimming shortened V by 6 bases and J by 5 bases, and 15 bases separated the two germline ends. This CDR3 spans 13 amino acids. CDR3 coding DNA: TGCAGCGTGAAGAAGGGGCGGGGAGATACGCAGTATTTT. Its protein is CSVKKGRGDTQYF.

The J gene is TRBJ2-3, the V gene TRBV9; 9 bases agree with TRBD1. Germline V CDR1 and CDR2: SGDLS, YYNGEE. The CDR3 loop spans 16 amino acids. Trimming cost V 0 bases and J 2 bases; bases outside gene matches: 4. The CDR3 nucleotides read TGTGCCAGCAGCGTAGACGGGGACAGGGTCACAGATACGCAGTATTTT. This gives the protein CASSVDGDRVTDTQYF. Full variable domain (missing parts from reference TRBV9 and TRBJ2-3): DSGVTQTPKHLITATGQRVTLRCSPRSGDLSVYWYQQSLDQGLQFLIQYYNGEERAKGNILERFSAQQFPDLHSELNLSSLELGDSALYFCASSVDGDRVTDTQYFGPGTRLTVL.

DNA for the CDR3: TGTGCCAGCAGTTTCCGACAGGGGCACTATGGCTACACCTTC. It is translated as CASSFRQGHYGYTF. The chain joins TRBV6-5 to TRBJ1-2, with 8 bases fitting TRBD1. Trimming cost V 4 bases and J 3 bases; bases outside gene matches: 4. Germline CDR1 MNHEY, CDR2 SVGAGI. This CDR3 has 14 amino acids.

The V gene is TRBV18, the J gene TRBJ2-5, with 11 bases aligning to TRBD2. J gave up 3 bases and V 8 bases, and 2 bases lay outside the gene matches. Germline V gives CDR1 KGHSH, CDR2 LQKENI. The CDR3 extends over 13 amino acids. CDR3 DNA sequence: TGTGCCAGCCAGACTAGCGGGGAAGAGACCCAGTACTTC. This gives the protein CASQTSGEETQYF.